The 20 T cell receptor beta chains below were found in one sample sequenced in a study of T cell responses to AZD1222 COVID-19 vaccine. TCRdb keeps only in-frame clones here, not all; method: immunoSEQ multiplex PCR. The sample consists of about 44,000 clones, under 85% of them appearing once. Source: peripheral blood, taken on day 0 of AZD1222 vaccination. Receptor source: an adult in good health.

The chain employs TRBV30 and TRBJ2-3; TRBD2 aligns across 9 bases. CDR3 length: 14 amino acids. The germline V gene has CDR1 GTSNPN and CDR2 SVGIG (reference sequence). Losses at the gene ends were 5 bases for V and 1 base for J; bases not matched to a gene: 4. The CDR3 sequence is CAWAPSGGTDTQYF. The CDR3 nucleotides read TGTGCCTGGGCCCCTAGCGGGGGCACAGATACGCAGTATTTT.

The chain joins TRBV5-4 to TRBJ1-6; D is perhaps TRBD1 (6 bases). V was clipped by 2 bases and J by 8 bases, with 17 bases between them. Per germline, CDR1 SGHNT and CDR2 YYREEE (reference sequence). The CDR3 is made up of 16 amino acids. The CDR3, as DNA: TGTGCCAGCAGCTTCGGGGGGGGGCGAGTAGATTCACCCCTCCACTTT. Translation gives CASSFGGGRVDSPLHF.

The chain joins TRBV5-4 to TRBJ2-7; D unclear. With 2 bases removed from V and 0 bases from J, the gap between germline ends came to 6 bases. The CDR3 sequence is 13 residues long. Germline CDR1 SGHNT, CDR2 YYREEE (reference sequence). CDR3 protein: CASSFGVSYEQYF. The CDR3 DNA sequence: TGTGCCAGCAGCTTTGGGGTCTCCTACGAGCAGTACTTC.

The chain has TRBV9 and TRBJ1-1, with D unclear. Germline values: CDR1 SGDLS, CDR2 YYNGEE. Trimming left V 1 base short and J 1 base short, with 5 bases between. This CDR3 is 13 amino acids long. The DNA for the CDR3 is TGTGCCAGCAGCGTACTTGGGAACACTGAAGCTTTCTTT. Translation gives CASSVLGNTEAFF.

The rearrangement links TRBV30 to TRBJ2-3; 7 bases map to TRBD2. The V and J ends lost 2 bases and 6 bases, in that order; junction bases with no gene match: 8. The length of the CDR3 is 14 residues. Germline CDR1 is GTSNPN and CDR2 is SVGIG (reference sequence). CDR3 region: CAWSMGGERDTQYF. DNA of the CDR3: TGTGCCTGGAGTATGGGGGGGGAAAGGGATACGCAGTATTTT.

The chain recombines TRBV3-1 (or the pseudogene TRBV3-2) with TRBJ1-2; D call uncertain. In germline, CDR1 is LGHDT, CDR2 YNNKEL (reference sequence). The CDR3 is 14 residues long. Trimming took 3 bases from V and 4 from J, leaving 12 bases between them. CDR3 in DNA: TGTGCCAGCAGCCAGACCGGTCTAGTCTATGGCTACACCTTC. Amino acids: CASSQTGLVYGYTF.

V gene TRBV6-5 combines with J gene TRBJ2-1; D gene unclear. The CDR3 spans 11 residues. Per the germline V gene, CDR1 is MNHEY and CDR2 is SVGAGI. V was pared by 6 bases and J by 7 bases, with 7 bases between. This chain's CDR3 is CASSTINEQFF. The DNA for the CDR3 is TGTGCCAGCAGCACCATAAATGAGCAGTTCTTC.

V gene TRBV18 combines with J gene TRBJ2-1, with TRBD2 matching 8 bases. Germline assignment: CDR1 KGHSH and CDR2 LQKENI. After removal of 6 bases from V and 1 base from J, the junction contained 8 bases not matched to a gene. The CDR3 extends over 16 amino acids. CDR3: CASSPGLAGSYNEQFF. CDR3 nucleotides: TGTGCCAGCTCCCCCGGACTAGCAGGGTCCTACAATGAGCAGTTCTTC.

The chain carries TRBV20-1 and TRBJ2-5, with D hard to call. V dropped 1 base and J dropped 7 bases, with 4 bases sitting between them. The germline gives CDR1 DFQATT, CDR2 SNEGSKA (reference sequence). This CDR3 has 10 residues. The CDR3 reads CSARVATQYF. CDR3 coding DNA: TGCAGTGCTAGAGTGGCGACCCAGTACTTC.

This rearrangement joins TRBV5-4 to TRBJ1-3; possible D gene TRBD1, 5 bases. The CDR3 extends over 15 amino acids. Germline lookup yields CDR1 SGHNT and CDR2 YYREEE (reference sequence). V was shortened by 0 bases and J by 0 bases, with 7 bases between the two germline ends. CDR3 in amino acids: CASSLGQYSGNTIYF. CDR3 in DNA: TGTGCCAGCAGCTTGGGACAGTACTCTGGAAACACCATATATTTT. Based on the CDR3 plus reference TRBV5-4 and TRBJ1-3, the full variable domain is ETGVTQSPTHLIKTRGQQVTLRCSSQSGHNTVSWYQQALGQGPQFIFQYYREEENGRGNFPPRFSGLQFPNYSSELNVNALELDDSALYLCASSLGQYSGNTIYFGEGSWLTVV.

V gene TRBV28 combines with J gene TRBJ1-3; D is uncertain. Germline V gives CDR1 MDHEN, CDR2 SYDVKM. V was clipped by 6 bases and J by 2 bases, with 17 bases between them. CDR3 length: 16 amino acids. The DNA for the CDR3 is TGTGCCAGCAGCCCTCCCAGGAAAACCCCTGGAAACACCATATATTTT. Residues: CASSPPRKTPGNTIYF.

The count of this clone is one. CDR3 protein: CSAKGLAGEMGGYEQYF. CDR3 nucleotides: TGCAGCGCTAAGGGACTAGCGGGGGAAATGGGGGGCTACGAGCAGTACTTC. The chain has TRBV29-1 and TRBJ2-7; TRBD2 aligns across 14 bases. V lost 7 bases and J lost 3; bases outside the gene matches: 14. CDR3 size: 17 residues. Germline V CDR1 and CDR2: SQVTM, ANQGSEA.

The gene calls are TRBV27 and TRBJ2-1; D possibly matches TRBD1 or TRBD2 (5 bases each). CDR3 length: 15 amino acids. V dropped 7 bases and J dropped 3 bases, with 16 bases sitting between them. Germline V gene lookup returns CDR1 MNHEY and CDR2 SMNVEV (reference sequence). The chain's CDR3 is CASTPHWDGYNEQFF. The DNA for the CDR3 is TGTGCCAGCACACCACACTGGGACGGCTACAATGAGCAGTTCTTC.

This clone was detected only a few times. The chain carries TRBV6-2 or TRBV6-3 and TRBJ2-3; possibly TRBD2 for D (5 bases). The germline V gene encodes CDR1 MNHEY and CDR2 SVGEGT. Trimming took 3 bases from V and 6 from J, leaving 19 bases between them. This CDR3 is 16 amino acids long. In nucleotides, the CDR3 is TGTGCCAGCAGTTATTCCCCTGCTAGCCCGATGGATACGCAGTATTTT. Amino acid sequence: CASSYSPASPMDTQYF.

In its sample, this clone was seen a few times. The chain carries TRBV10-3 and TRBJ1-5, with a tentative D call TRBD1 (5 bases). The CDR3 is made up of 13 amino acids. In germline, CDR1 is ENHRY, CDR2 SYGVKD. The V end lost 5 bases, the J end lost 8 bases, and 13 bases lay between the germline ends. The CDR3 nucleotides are TGTGCCATCAGTTCCACAGGTCGGGAGCCCCAGCATTTT. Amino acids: CAISSTGREPQHF.

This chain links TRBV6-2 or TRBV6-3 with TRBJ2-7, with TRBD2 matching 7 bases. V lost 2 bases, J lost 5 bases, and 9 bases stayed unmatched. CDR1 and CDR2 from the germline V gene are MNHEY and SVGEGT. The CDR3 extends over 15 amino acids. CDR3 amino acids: CASSYTRGGSHEQYF. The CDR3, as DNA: TGTGCCAGCAGTTACACCCGCGGGGGATCCCACGAGCAGTACTTC.

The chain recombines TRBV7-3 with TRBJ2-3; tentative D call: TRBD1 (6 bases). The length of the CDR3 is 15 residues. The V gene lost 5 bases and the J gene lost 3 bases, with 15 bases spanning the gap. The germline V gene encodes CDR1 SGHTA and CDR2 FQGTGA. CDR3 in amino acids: CASSDNKQGTDTQYF. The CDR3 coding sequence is TGTGCCAGCAGCGATAACAAACAGGGAACAGATACGCAGTATTTT.

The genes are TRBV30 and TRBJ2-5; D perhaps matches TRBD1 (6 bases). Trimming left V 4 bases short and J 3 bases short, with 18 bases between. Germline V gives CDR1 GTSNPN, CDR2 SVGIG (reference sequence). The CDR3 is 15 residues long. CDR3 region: CAWNNWGQAKETQYF. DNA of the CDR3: TGTGCCTGGAACAATTGGGGGCAGGCAAAAGAGACCCAGTACTTC.

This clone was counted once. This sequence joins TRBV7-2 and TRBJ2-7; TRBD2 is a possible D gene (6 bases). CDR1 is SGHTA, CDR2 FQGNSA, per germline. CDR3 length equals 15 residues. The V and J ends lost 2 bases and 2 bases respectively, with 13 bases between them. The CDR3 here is CASSLYGTPAYEQYF. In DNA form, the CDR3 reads TGTGCCAGCAGCTTATATGGGACTCCCGCCTACGAGCAGTACTTC.

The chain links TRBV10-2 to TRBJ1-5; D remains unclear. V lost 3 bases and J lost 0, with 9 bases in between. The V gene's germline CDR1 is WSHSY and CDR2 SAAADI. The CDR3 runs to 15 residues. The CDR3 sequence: CASSDWQISNQPQHF. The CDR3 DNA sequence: TGCGCCAGCAGTGATTGGCAAATTAGCAATCAGCCCCAGCATTTT.